This is a list of T cell receptor beta chains from one sample in a study of T cell responses to AZD1222 COVID-19 vaccine. Measured with immunoSEQ multiplex PCR; TCRdb has only the in-frame clones, and not every one. The sample lists some 120,000 clones, about 85% occurring once. Sequenced material: peripheral blood, taken 28 days after the second AZD1222 dose. These receptor sequences come from an adult who received the AZD1222 COVID-19 vaccine. CDR3s leave out the opening cysteine and the closing phenylalanine or tryptophan. A D gene is named only where the DNA matches it firmly. For some rows the clone size is stated as once, few or many, or as a class when expanded; others skip it.

>once|TRBV19|NA|TRBJ1-2
ASSNKAAPIYGYT
>NA|TRBV9|NA|TRBJ1-2
ASSAPGSPYGYT
>NA|TRBV28|NA|TRBJ1-1
ASRMMYTEAF
>NA|TRBV30|TRBD2|TRBJ2-7
AWTGNSGAYYEQY
>NA|TRBV19|NA|TRBJ1-6
ASSMAVRNLSPLH
>NA|TRBV6-6|NA|TRBJ1-1
ASSHMNTEAF
>NA|TRBV30|NA|TRBJ2-6
AWSPGMSESVLT
>NA|TRBV11-1|TRBD1|TRBJ1-1
ASSKGQGANTEAF
>NA|TRBV18|TRBD2|TRBJ2-3
ASSPYRPRGNTDTQY
>NA|TRBV11-3|TRBD2|TRBJ2-1
ASSQAGTNGEQF
>NA|TRBV7-8|NA|TRBJ1-4
ASSQDPWEKLF
>NA|TRBV12-3/TRBV12-4|NA|TRBJ1-2
ASRLGGNGYT
>NA|TRBV4-1|NA|TRBJ2-1
ASSRQAHTDYNEQF
>NA|TRBV19|TRBD1|TRBJ1-1
ASRTGREKNTEAF
>NA|TRBV5-1|NA|TRBJ1-1
ASSPGQTNTEAF
>once|TRBV5-4|TRBD1|TRBJ1-2
ASSVDRGLKGYT
>NA|TRBV5-4|NA|TRBJ2-3
ASSWGVSPDTQY
>NA|TRBV12-3/TRBV12-4|NA|TRBJ2-5
ASSARDRETQY
>NA|TRBV7-6|TRBD2|TRBJ2-7
ASSPRPPSGTLYEQY
>NA|TRBV3-1/TRBV3-2|NA|TRBJ2-3
ASSRRQDTDTQY
>NA|TRBV7-2|NA|TRBJ1-2
ASSEFAGLYGYT
>NA|TRBV7-8|NA|TRBJ2-7
ASSFGPENYEQY
>NA|TRBV15|NA|TRBJ2-1
ATRRRSYNEQF
>NA|TRBV11-3|NA|TRBJ2-2
ASRDSTAPNTGELF
>NA|TRBV9|NA|TRBJ1-1
ASSVDPGGTEAF
>NA|TRBV6-5|NA|TRBJ1-1
ASSKGRNTEAF
>NA|TRBV19|NA|TRBJ1-1
ASSPGVSEAF
>NA|TRBV7-2|NA|TRBJ2-7
ASSWDLGREQY
>NA|TRBV27|NA|TRBJ1-4
ASSSNFLRGEKLF
>few|TRBV5-8|TRBD1|TRBJ1-3
ASSSGTGPLLSGNTIY
>NA|TRBV18|NA|TRBJ2-1
ASSGQRADEQF
>once|TRBV4-1|NA|TRBJ1-2
ASSQVGGRYGYT
>NA|TRBV4-3|TRBD1|TRBJ2-3
ASSPFTGAADTQY
>once|TRBV27|NA|TRBJ1-5
ASEKEGRAQPQH
>few|TRBV6-4|TRBD2|TRBJ2-1
ASSDLAGGNEQF
>NA|TRBV19|NA|TRBJ2-1
ASSSYRADSYNEQF
>NA|TRBV2|NA|TRBJ1-5
ASTGMGSNQPQH
>few|TRBV12-3/TRBV12-4|NA|TRBJ1-2
ASSSRKGYT
>NA|TRBV6-5|NA|TRBJ2-1
ASRRAYNEQF
>NA|TRBV4-1|TRBD2|TRBJ2-7
ASSQGYPGGSYEQY
>NA|TRBV30|NA|TRBJ2-3
AWSVGYQRSTDTQY
>NA|TRBV10-2|TRBD2|TRBJ2-1
ASGPSGGYNEQF
>NA|TRBV4-2|TRBD2|TRBJ2-3
ASSQVGSGADTQY
>NA|TRBV7-9|NA|TRBJ1-3
ASSLEGGPSSGNTIY
>NA|TRBV12-3/TRBV12-4|NA|TRBJ2-7
ASSLRRVYEQY
>NA|TRBV7-8|NA|TRBJ1-3
ASSFNTWDTIY
>NA|TRBV19|TRBD1|TRBJ1-1
ASSIGDRWNTEAF
>NA|TRBV19|NA|TRBJ1-5
ASSHVGRGVGRNQPQH
>NA|TRBV6-5|NA|TRBJ1-6
ASSYGAVPHNSPLH
>NA|TRBV7-9|NA|TRBJ1-4
ASSSRQPFGQANEKLF
>NA|TRBV6-5|TRBD1|TRBJ2-2
ASSSGTGNTGELF
>once|TRBV7-9|TRBD1|TRBJ2-7
ASSWGQGVLYEQY
>NA|TRBV24-1|NA|TRBJ2-1
ATSDPKRPSNEQF
>NA|TRBV11-3|NA|TRBJ2-5
ASSRLIQETQY
>NA|TRBV28|TRBD1|TRBJ2-7
ASRQGARYEQY